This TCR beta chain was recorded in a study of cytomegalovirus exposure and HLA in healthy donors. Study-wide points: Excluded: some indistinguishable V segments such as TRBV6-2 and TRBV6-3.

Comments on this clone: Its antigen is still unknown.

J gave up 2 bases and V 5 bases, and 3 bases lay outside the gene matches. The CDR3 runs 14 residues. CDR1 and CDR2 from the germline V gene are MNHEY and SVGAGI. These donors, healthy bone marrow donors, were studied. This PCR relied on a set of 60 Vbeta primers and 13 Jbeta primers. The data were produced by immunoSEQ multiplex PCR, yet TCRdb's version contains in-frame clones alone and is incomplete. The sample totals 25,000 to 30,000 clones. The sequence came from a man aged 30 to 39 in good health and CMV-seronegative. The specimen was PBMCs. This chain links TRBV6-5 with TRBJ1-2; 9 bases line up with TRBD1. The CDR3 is CASSAGTGNYGYTF. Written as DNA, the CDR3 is TGTGCCAGCAGTGCCGGGACAGGGAACTATGGCTACACCTTC.